The 9 T cell receptor beta chains below were found in one sample sequenced in a study of blood T cell repertoires in COVID-19. Profiling relied on immunoSEQ multiplex PCR, and the TCRdb table lists in-frame clones only, not all of them. The table lists about 210,000 clones, 80% to 90% of them singletons. Input material: peripheral blood. These receptor sequences come from a woman aged 45-65 years with acute or convalescent COVID-19.

The chain couples TRBV11-2 to TRBJ2-5, with 8 bases fitting TRBD2. CDR1 SGHAT and CDR2 FQNNGV come from the germline V gene. V shed 5 bases, J shed 4 bases, and the junction held 9 bases outside the gene matches. The CDR3 contains 15 residues. The CDR3 sequence: CASSTMGLVGETQYF. CDR3 sequence (DNA): TGTGCCAGCAGCACCATGGGACTAGTCGGAGAGACCCAGTACTTC.

This clone has a handful of counts. This sequence joins TRBV11-2 and TRBJ2-5; TRBD1 matches at 7 bases. The CDR3 has 14 amino acids. The germline V gene encodes CDR1 SGHAT and CDR2 FQNNGV. V lost 3 bases to trimming and J lost 3 bases; unmatched junction nucleotides: 4. The CDR3 spells CASSLHRGEETQYF. In DNA form, the CDR3 reads TGTGCCAGCAGCTTGCACAGGGGTGAAGAGACCCAGTACTTC.

This clone has just a few counts. V is TRBV6-1 and J is TRBJ1-2; maybe TRBD1 (6 bases). Trimming took 1 base from V and 4 from J, leaving 16 bases between them. The CDR3 covers 16 residues. Per germline, CDR1 MNHNS and CDR2 SASEGT. The CDR3 spells CASSEVSRDRLYGYTF. As DNA, the CDR3 is TGTGCCAGCAGTGAAGTTTCCCGCGACAGGCTCTATGGCTACACCTTC.

This clone has a handful of counts. The V gene is TRBV6-6, the J gene TRBJ1-3; D may be TRBD1 (5 bases). The CDR3 extends over 13 amino acids. CDR1 and CDR2 from the germline V gene are MNHNY and SVGAGI (reference sequence). V dropped 7 bases and J dropped 0 bases, with 7 bases sitting between them. As DNA, the CDR3 is TGTGCCAGCAAAGGGGTCTCTGGAAACACCATATATTTT. This encodes CASKGVSGNTIYF.

CDR3 protein: CASSLGLAVSYEQYF. CDR3 DNA sequence: TGCGCCAGCAGCTTGGGTCTAGCGGTTTCCTACGAGCAGTACTTC. The chain couples TRBV5-1 to TRBJ2-7; 7 nucleotides line up with TRBD2. The CDR3 has 15 residues. Trimming took 0 bases from V and 1 from J; bases not matched to a gene: 4. Germline CDR1 reads SGHRS; CDR2 reads YFSETQ. Full variable domain (missing parts from reference TRBV5-1 and TRBJ2-7): KAGVTQTPRYLIKTRGQQVTLSCSPISGHRSVSWYQQTPGQGLQFLFEYFSETQRNKGNFPGRFSGRQFSNSRSEMNVSTLELGDSALYLCASSLGLAVSYEQYFGPGTRLTVT.

This clone has more than one count but fewer than ten. The rearrangement joins TRBV24-1 to TRBJ1-4; the match to TRBD1 covers 7 bases. V lost 12 bases to trimming and J lost 5 bases; unmatched junction nucleotides: 5. Germline values: CDR1 KGHDR, CDR2 SFDVKD. The CDR3 runs 12 residues. CDR3 sequence (DNA): TGTGCCGCGGGACAGCCGAATGAAAAACTGTTTTTT. Residues: CAAGQPNEKLFF.

The chain carries TRBV5-6 and TRBJ1-1, with TRBD1 as a possible D gene (5 bases). The CDR3 length is 14 residues. Trimming shortened V by 4 bases and J by 10 bases, and 20 bases separated the two germline ends. Germline V lookup: CDR1 SGHDT, CDR2 YYEEEE. The CDR3 is CASSGNPNSRGAFF. The DNA for the CDR3 is TGTGCCAGCAGCGGGAACCCAAACAGTAGGGGAGCTTTCTTT.

This clone appeared a few times. This chain uses TRBV5-1 with TRBJ2-1; TRBD2 agrees at 7 bases. This CDR3 contains 16 residues. Looked up from germline, CDR1 is SGHRS and CDR2 is YFSETQ. V trimming: 1 base; J trimming: 7 bases; junction bases outside the gene matches: 11. The DNA for the CDR3 is TGCGCCAGCAGCTTGAATACAGCGGGGTCGAGGAATGAGCAGTTCTTC. It encodes CASSLNTAGSRNEQFF.

The chain is built from TRBV27 and TRBJ2-1; TRBD2 agrees at 12 bases. J gave up 5 bases and V 8 bases, and 13 bases lay outside the gene matches. CDR1 and CDR2 from the germline V gene are MNHEY and SMNVEV (reference sequence). CDR3 length: 17 amino acids. The CDR3 reads CASYRLAGGRGDNEQFF. The DNA of the CDR3 is TGTGCCAGCTATCGCCTAGCGGGAGGGCGCGGGGACAATGAGCAGTTCTTC.